This entry lists 16 T cell receptor beta chains sequenced from one sample in a study of beta chain features in type 1 diabetes. Expressed TCRB transcripts were sequenced after all isolated RNA was converted to cDNA. Using immunoSEQ multiplex PCR, the repertoire was profiled, and TCRdb retains in-frame clones only, with some absent. There are 150,000 or so clones in the sample; around 63% occur only once, and approximately 0.09% lies in the top ten. Points from the study as a whole: All four CD4+ subsets from Type 1 diabetes patients carried moderately but significantly shorter TCRB CDR3s.

No antigen has been assigned to these receptors. Sequenced material: naive CD4+ T cells from blood. The receptors come from a man in his thirties or forties with type 1 diabetes.

The chain links TRBV30 to TRBJ1-4; D may be TRBD1 (5 bases). The germline CDR1 and CDR2 sequences are GTSNPN and SVGIG (reference sequence). The CDR3 runs to 13 residues. V shed 4 bases and J shed 6 bases, with 12 bases lying between them. CDR3 in DNA: TGTGCCTGGAAGGGTACGGGGGATGAAAAACTGTTTTTT. Amino acids: CAWKGTGDEKLFF.

This chain links TRBV7-8 with TRBJ2-6; D unresolved. The CDR3 consists of 15 residues. V lost 2 bases to trimming and J lost 0 bases, with 5 bases between them. From germline, CDR1 is SGHVS and CDR2 FQNEAQ. The CDR3 region has the DNA TGTGCCAGCAGCTTAAGGTCCTCTGGGGCCAACGTCCTGACTTTC. Translated, it gives CASSLRSSGANVLTF.

CDR3 coding DNA: TGCAGCTCGTTGGGAAAGGGGTCAAACACTGAAGCTTTCTTT. The encoded protein is CSSLGKGSNTEAFF. V is TRBV29-1 and J is TRBJ1-1; a possible D gene is TRBD1 (5 bases). Looked up from germline, CDR1 is SQVTM and CDR2 is ANQGSEA. V lost 8 bases and J lost 2, with 18 bases in between. The CDR3 loop spans 14 amino acids.

The J gene is TRBJ2-5, the V gene TRBV7-2; D is ambiguous. This CDR3 has 13 amino acids. The germline V gene encodes CDR1 SGHTA and CDR2 FQGNSA. Trimming took off 3 bases at V and 0 bases at J, with 5 bases between the two ends. The CDR3 nucleotides are TGTGCCAGCAGCTTCGGACACCAAGAGACCCAGTACTTC. Encoded protein: CASSFGHQETQYF.

This chain links TRBV9 with TRBJ2-7, with D unclear. Per germline, CDR1 SGDLS and CDR2 YYNGEE. The CDR3 is 12 amino acids. The V and J ends lost 4 bases and 0 bases respectively, with 5 bases between them. The DNA of the CDR3 is TGTGCCAGCAGCCCGAGCTCCTACGAGCAGTACTTC. Its protein product is CASSPSSYEQYF. The whole variable domain, filled in from reference TRBV9 and TRBJ2-7, reads DSGVTQTPKHLITATGQRVTLRCSPRSGDLSVYWYQQSLDQGLQFLIQYYNGEERAKGNILERFSAQQFPDLHSELNLSSLELGDSALYFCASSPSSYEQYFGPGTRLTVT.

The V call is TRBV29-1, the J call TRBJ1-1, with TRBD1 as a possible D gene (6 bases). CDR1 and CDR2 (germline): SQVTM, ANQGSEA. CDR3 size: 15 residues. V gave up 7 bases and J gave up 5 bases, with 23 bases separating them. The CDR3 sequence is CSASTVQGSGTEAFF. Written as DNA, the CDR3 is TGCAGCGCCAGTACAGTACAGGGAAGTGGGACTGAAGCTTTCTTT.

The chain combines TRBV2 with TRBJ2-5, with D unresolved. V lost 7 bases to trimming and J lost 4 bases, with 10 bases between them. Germline lookup yields CDR1 SNHLY and CDR2 FYNNEI. The CDR3 has 12 residues. DNA of the CDR3: TGTGCCAGCATTGGGTTCCGAGAGACCCAGTACTTC. It specifies CASIGFRETQYF. Full variable domain (remainder filled in from reference TRBV2 and TRBJ2-5): EPEVTQTPSHQVTQMGQEVILRCVPISNHLYFYWYRQILGQKVEFLVSFYNNEISEKSEIFDDQFSVERPDGSNFTLKIRSTKLEDSAMYFCASIGFRETQYFGPGTRLLVL.

The genes are TRBV5-1 and TRBJ1-1, with TRBD1 matching over 8 bases. Germline CDR1 is SGHRS and CDR2 is YFSETQ. The CDR3 sequence is 15 residues long. V shed 4 bases and J 1 base; nucleotides not matched to a gene: 6. The CDR3 spells CASSGWTGRNTEAFF. CDR3 in DNA: TGCGCCAGCAGCGGCTGGACAGGGAGGAACACTGAAGCTTTCTTT.

The gene calls are TRBV29-1 and TRBJ2-7; 8 nucleotides agree with TRBD1. V was pared by 7 bases and J by 1 base, with 6 bases of the junction left unmatched. Germline CDR1 reads SQVTM; CDR2 reads ANQGSEA. The CDR3 runs 13 residues. The CDR3 is CSAKGQASYEQYF. The CDR3 DNA reads as TGCAGCGCAAAGGGACAGGCTTCCTACGAGCAGTACTTC.

This clone was picked up a small number of times. The CDR3 region has the DNA TGTGCCACCCGCGGGGGGGAGACCCAGTACTTC. Translating it yields CATRGGETQYF. The chain is built from TRBV21-1 and TRBJ2-5; TRBD2, the table's D call, was not compared with the DNA. TRBV21-1 is a listed pseudogene. The CDR3 has 11 residues.

This chain joins TRBV9 and TRBJ1-6, with 9 bases fitting TRBD1. V gave up 4 bases and J gave up 7 bases; unmatched junction bases: 6. The CDR3 totals 15 residues. Germline V lookup: CDR1 SGDLS, CDR2 YYNGEE. The CDR3 sequence: CASSPPGQGNSPLHF. The CDR3 DNA sequence: TGTGCCAGCAGCCCCCCGGGACAGGGAAATTCACCCCTCCACTTT.

The chain joins TRBV6-5 to TRBJ2-3; D remains ambiguous. Trimming shortened V by 6 bases and J by 5 bases, and 6 bases separated the two germline ends. There are 11 residues in the CDR3. CDR1 is MNHEY and CDR2 is SVGAGI in the germline V gene. The CDR3 nucleotides read TGTGCCAGCAGCCGAGGAGATACGCAGTATTTT. Its protein product is CASSRGDTQYF.

The chain combines TRBV15 with TRBJ2-5; 8 positions match TRBD1. This CDR3 contains 15 residues. The junction had 4 bases not matched to a gene; V was cut back by 4 bases and J by 0 bases. The germline CDR1 and CDR2 sequences are LNHNV and YYDKDF (reference sequence). The CDR3 region is CATSKDRVYQETQYF. The CDR3 nucleotides read TGTGCCACCAGCAAGGACAGGGTGTACCAAGAGACCCAGTACTTC.

The chain employs TRBV7-9 and TRBJ2-1; TRBD2 aligns across 9 bases. The CDR3 spans 15 residues. CDR1 and CDR2 (germline): SEHNR, FQNEAQ (reference sequence). V gave up 8 bases and J gave up 7 bases; unmatched junction bases: 12. CDR3 in amino acids: CASSLGASGVNEQFF. The CDR3 DNA reads as TGTGCCAGCTCCCTGGGGGCTAGCGGGGTTAATGAGCAGTTCTTC. The full variable domain, with the rest looked up from reference TRBV7-9 and TRBJ2-1, is DTGVSQNPRHKITKRGQNVTFRCDPISEHNRLYWYRQTLGQGPEFLTYFQNEAQLEKSRLLSDRFSAERPKGSFSTLEIQRTEQGDSAMYLCASSLGASGVNEQFFGPGTRLTVL.

This chain links TRBV10-3 with TRBJ2-5; D unclear. The V gene lost 2 bases and the J gene lost 7 bases, with 11 bases spanning the gap. The CDR3 sequence is 13 residues long. Per germline, CDR1 ENHRY and CDR2 SYGVKD. CDR3 DNA sequence: TGTGCCATCAGTGAGGAGACTGCCGGGACCCAGTACTTC. Its protein is CAISEETAGTQYF.

This clone has a handful of counts. This chain uses TRBV30 with TRBJ1-1; 8 nucleotides line up with TRBD1. V was pared by 3 bases and J by 3 bases, with 3 bases of the junction left unmatched. The V gene's germline CDR1 is GTSNPN and CDR2 SVGIG (reference sequence). This CDR3 comprises 13 residues. CDR3 nucleotide sequence: TGTGCCTGGAGCAGGGGGCTGGACACTGAAGCTTTCTTT. Its protein product is CAWSRGLDTEAFF.